This T cell receptor (beta chain) appears in the sequencing data of a study of brain T cells in children with intractable seizures. Study observations and caveats: Absence of clones before surgery may stem from lower sequencing depth. Patients' HCMV serostatus was unknown; virus specificity rests on CDR3 similarity alone.

Clones were sequenced by immunoSEQ multiplex PCR, and TCRdb holds only the in-frame ones, with some missing. The repertoire has about 340,000 clones, nearly 95% of them found once; the top ten carry around 5%. As to this clone: Its antigen is still unknown.

Regarding time point: blood from clinic visit 5 months post-surgery; TSC patient then seizure free. Only cases whose brain tissue showed the highest T cell transcript signatures were sequenced. At least one anti-epileptic drug was given before surgery. The sequencing here drew on peripheral blood, taken approximately 5 months after surgery. This clonotype was obtained from a boy under three years old with tuberous sclerosis and intractable seizures.

The CDR3 region is CASSEEGIAVPEAFF. For the CDR3, the DNA is TGTGCCAGTAGTGAGGAGGGTATCGCGGTCCCTGAAGCTTTCTTT. The genes are TRBV19 and TRBJ1-1; D gene uncertain. The CDR3 extends over 15 amino acids. CDR1 and CDR2 from the germline V gene are LNHDA and SQIVND (reference sequence). The V end lost 5 bases, the J end lost 6 bases, and 19 bases lay between the germline ends.